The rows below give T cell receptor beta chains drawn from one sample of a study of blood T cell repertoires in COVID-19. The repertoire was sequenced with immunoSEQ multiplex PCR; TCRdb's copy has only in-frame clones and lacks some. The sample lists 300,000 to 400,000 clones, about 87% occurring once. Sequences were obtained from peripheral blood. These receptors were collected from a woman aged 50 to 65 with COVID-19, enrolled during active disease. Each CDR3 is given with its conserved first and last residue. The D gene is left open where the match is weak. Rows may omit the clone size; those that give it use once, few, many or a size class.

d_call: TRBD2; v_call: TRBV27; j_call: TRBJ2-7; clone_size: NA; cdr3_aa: CASSPRGFSGSFNEQYF; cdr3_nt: TGTGCCAGCAGTCCCCGAGGGTTCAGCGGGAGTTTCAACGAGCAGTACTTC
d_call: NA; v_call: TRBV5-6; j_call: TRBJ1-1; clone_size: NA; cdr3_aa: CASIIGGRGWVTEAFF; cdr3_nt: TGTGCCAGCATTATTGGGGGCAGGGGATGGGTCACTGAAGCTTTCTTT
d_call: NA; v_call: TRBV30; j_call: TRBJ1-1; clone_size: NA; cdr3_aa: CAWSLVNTEAFF; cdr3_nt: TGTGCCTGGAGTCTAGTAAACACTGAAGCTTTCTTT
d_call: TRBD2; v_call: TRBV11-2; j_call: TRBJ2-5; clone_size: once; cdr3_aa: CASSSGTSGLAVGETQYF; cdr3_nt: TGTGCCAGCAGCTCCGGGACTAGCGGGTTGGCGGTCGGGGAGACCCAGTACTTC
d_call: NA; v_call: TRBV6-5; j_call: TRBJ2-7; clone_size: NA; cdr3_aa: CASSYSVPGFGYEQYF; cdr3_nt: TGTGCCAGCAGTTACTCGGTCCCGGGGTTCGGATACGAGCAGTACTTC
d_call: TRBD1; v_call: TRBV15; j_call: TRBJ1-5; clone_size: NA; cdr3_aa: CATSNRGAQPQHF; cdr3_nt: TGTGCCACCAGCAACAGGGGAGCCCAGCCCCAGCATTTT
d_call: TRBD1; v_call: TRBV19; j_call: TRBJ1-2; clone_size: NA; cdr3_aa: CASSIQGDYGYTF; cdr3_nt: TGTGCCAGTAGTATCCAGGGGGACTATGGCTACACCTTC
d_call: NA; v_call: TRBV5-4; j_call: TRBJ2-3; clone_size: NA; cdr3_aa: CASSFGGPSTDTQYF; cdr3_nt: TGTGCCAGCAGCTTTGGCGGTCCGAGCACAGATACGCAGTATTTT
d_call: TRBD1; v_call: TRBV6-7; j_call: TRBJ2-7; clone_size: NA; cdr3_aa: CASTRQGWVDEQYF; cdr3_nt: TGTGCCAGCACCAGACAGGGTTGGGTGGACGAGCAGTACTTC
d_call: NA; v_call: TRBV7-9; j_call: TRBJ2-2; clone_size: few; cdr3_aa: CASSPSSPGWNTGELFF; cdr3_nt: TGTGCCAGCAGCCCTAGCTCCCCGGGGTGGAACACCGGGGAGCTGTTTTTT
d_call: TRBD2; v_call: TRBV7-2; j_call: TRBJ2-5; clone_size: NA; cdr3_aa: CASSLAGVTQETQYF; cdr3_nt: TGTGCCAGCAGCTTGGCGGGAGTCACGCAAGAGACCCAGTACTTC
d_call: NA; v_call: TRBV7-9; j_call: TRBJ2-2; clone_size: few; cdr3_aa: CASSFPGANTGELFF; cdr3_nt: TGTGCCAGCAGCTTCCCAGGGGCGAACACCGGGGAGCTGTTTTTT
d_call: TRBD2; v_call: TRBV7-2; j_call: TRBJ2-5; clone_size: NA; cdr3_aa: CASRGQGLAGEATQYF; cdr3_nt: TGTGCCAGCAGAGGACAGGGACTAGCGGGAGAAGCGACCCAGTACTTC
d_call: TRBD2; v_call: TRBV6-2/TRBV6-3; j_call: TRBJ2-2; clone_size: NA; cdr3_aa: CASSYVTSGSLVTGELFF; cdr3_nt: TGTGCCAGCAGTTACGTGACTAGCGGGAGCCTAGTTACCGGGGAGCTGTTTTTT
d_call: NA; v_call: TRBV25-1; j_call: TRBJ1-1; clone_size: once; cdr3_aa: CASAQGSTTEAFF; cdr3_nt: TGTGCCAGCGCACAGGGCTCGACCACTGAAGCTTTCTTT
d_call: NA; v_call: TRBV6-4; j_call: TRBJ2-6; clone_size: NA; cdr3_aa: CASSRRGTGANVLTF; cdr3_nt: TGTGCCAGCAGTAGGAGGGGAACTGGGGCCAACGTCCTGACTTTC
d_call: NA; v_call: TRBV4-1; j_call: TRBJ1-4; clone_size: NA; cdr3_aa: CASSQVLGAMEKLFF; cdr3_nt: TGCGCCAGCAGCCAAGTTCTGGGGGCTATGGAAAAACTGTTTTTT
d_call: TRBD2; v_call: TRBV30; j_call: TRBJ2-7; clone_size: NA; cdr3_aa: CAGRGSYEQYF; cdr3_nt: TGTGCAGGGAGGGGCTCCTACGAGCAGTACTTC
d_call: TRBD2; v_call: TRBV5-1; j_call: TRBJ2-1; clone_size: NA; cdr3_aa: CASSQGGSGYNEQFF; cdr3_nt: TGCGCCAGCAGCCAGGGCGGGAGCGGGTACAATGAGCAGTTCTTC
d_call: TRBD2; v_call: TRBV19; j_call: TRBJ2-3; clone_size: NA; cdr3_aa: CASSIVGSGRETDTQYF; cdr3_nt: TGTGCCAGTAGTATAGTTGGTAGCGGGAGGGAGACAGATACGCAGTATTTT
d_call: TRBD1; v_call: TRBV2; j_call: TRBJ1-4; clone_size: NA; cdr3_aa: CASSRDSPYNNEKLFF; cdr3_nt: TGTGCCAGCAGTCGGGACAGCCCATACAATAATGAAAAACTGTTTTTT
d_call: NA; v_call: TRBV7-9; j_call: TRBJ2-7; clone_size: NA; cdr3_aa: CASSLGAESYEQYF; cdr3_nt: TGTGCCAGCAGCCTGGGGGCGGAGTCCTACGAGCAGTACTTC
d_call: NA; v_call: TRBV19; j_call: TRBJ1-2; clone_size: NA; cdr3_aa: CASSVPRGYTF; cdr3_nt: TGTGCCAGTAGTGTCCCCCGGGGCTACACCTTC
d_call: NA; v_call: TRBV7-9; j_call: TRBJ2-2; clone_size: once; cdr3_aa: CASSLAGATNTGELFF; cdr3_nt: TGTGCCAGCAGCTTAGCGGGGGCTACGAACACCGGGGAGCTGTTTTTT
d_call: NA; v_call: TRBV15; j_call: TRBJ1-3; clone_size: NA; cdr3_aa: CATSRDSISGNTIYF; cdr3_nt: TGTGCCACCAGCAGAGATTCCATCTCTGGAAACACCATATATTTT
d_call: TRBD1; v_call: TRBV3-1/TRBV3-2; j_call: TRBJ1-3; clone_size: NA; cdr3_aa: CASSPGTGGNSGNTIYF; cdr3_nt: TGTGCCAGCAGCCCCGGGACAGGGGGAAATTCTGGAAACACCATATATTTT
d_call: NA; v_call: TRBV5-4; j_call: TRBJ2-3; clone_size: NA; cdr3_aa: CAGSLELYTDTQYF; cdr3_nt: TGTGCCGGCAGCTTGGAACTCTACACAGATACGCAGTATTTT
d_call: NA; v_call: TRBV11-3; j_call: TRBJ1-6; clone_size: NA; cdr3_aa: CASSLVVRAGRGNSPLHF; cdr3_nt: TGTGCCAGCAGCTTAGTAGTTCGTGCCGGCAGGGGTAATTCACCCCTCCACTTT
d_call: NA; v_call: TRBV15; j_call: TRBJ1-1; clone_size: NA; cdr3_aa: CATSRVWTVNTEAFF; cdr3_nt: TGTGCCACCAGCAGAGTTTGGACAGTGAACACTGAAGCTTTCTTT
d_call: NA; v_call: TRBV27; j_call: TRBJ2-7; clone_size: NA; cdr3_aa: CASSFRLEISYEQYF; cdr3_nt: TGTGCCAGCAGTTTCCGACTAGAGATCTCCTACGAGCAGTACTTC
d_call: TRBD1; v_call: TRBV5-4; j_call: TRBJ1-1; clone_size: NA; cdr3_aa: CASSLVSGGRDTEAFF; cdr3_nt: TGTGCCAGCAGCTTGGTATCAGGGGGAAGGGACACTGAAGCTTTCTTT
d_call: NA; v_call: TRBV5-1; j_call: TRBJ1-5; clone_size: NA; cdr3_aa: CASSLEVGGHQPQHF; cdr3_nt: TGCGCCAGCAGCTTGGAGGTAGGTGGGCATCAGCCCCAGCATTTT
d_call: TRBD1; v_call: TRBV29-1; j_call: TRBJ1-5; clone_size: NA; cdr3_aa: CSATGGRNQPQHF; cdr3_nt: TGCAGCGCGACAGGGGGGAGGAATCAGCCCCAGCATTTT